This T cell receptor (beta chain) stems from a study of T cells in tuberculosis. Study as a whole: The T cells targeted glucose monomycolate, a mycobacterial lipid, via CD1B.

This clone was detected once. The CDR3 covers 15 residues. V was cut by 5 bases and J by 3 bases, with 17 bases left in between. CDR1 and CDR2 from the germline V gene are SGHAT and FQNNGV. Time point specified: new active TB diagnosis, blood taken before or within 7 days of starting treatment. Measured with immunoSEQ multiplex PCR; TCRdb has only the in-frame clones, and not every one. Here the sample spans 35,000 to 45,000 clones, roughly 95% being singletons. This chain connects TRBV11-2 to TRBJ2-7; TRBD2 is a possible D gene (6 bases). The sequences come from PBMCs, collected at tuberculosis diagnosis. This receptor was obtained from an adult with tuberculosis. The CDR3 region is CASSATRERLYEQYF. The DNA of the CDR3 is TGTGCCAGCAGCGCGACCCGGGAGAGACTCTACGAGCAGTACTTC.